This T cell receptor beta chain emerged from a study of human T cells and chemical hapten exposure. Study-wide context: While the roughly 25-week study was under way, patients received diphenylcyclopropenone on the scalp every week. Study-wide results and caveats: Counts of TCRs above 1 in 1000 frequency stayed unchanged with DPC sensitization.

Time point reported: patch test 3, about 24 weeks after DPC sensitization. The treatment here: therapeutic diphenylcyclopropenone sensitization with weekly scalp DPC. Total RNA was extracted from unfractionated whole blood. In its sample, this clonotype was seen many times. Its antigen is unidentified. TCRdb re-analysed the RACE reads in MiXCR, keeping a single row per CDR3 protein. The sample has some 84,000 distinct CDR3 sequences, 10% to 13% seen once. CDR1 SGHVS and CDR2 FNYEAQ come from the germline V gene. J gave up 8 bases and V 1 base, and 2 bases lay outside the gene matches. The CDR3 extends over 15 amino acids.

The chain combines TRBV7-6 with TRBJ2-1; 13 bases align to TRBD2. The specimen comprised whole blood, sampled in connection with sensitization to the hapten diphenylcyclopropenone (DPC). This clonotype originated in a woman aged 45-65 years with alopecia areata. Some clones in this sample may be carry-over from other donors' samples. CDR3 amino acids: CASSLVGLAGDEQFF. The CDR3 DNA follows: TGTGCCAGCAGCTTAGTCGGACTAGCGGGAGATGAGCAGTTCTTC.